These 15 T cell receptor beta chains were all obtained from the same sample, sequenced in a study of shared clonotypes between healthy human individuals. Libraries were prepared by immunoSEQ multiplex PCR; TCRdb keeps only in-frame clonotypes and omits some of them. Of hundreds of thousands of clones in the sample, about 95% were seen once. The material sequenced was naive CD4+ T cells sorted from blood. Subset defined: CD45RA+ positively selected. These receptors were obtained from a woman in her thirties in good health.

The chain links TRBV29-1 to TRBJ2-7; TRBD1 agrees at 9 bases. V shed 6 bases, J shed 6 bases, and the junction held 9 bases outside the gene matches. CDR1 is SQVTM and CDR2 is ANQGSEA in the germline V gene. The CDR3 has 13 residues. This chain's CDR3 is CSVSLDRGFEQYF. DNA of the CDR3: TGCAGCGTCTCTTTGGACAGGGGCTTCGAGCAGTACTTC.

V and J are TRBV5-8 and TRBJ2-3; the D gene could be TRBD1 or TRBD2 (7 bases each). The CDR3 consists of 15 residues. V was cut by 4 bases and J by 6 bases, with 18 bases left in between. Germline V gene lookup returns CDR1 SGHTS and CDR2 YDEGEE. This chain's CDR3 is CASSGGGQLWDTQYF. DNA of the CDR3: TGTGCCAGCAGCGGGGGGGGACAGCTTTGGGATACGCAGTATTTT.

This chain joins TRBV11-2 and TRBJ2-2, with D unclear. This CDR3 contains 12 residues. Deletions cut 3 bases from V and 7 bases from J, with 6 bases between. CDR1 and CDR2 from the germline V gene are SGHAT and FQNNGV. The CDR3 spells CASSFVVGELFF. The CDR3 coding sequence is TGTGCCAGCAGCTTCGTTGTCGGGGAGCTGTTTTTT.

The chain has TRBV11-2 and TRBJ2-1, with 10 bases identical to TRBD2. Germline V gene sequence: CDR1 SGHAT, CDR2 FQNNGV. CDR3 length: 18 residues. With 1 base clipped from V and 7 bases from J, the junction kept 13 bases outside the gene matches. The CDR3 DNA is TGTGCCAGCAGCTTAGTTCCTAGCGGGAGTGGGGTCTCGAATGAGCAGTTCTTC. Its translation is CASSLVPSGSGVSNEQFF.

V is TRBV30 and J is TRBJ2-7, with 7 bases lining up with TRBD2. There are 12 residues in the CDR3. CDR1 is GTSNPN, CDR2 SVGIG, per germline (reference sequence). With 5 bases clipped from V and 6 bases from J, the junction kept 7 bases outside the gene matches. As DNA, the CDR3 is TGTGCCTGGGGGACGGGGGGAGGCGAGCAGTACTTC. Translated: CAWGTGGGEQYF. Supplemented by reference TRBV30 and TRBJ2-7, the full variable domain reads SQTIHQWPATLVQPVGSPLSLECTVEGTSNPNLYWYRQAAGRGLQLLFYSVGIGQISSEVPQNLSASRPQDRQFILSSKKLLLSDSGFYLCAWGTGGGEQYFGPGTRLTVT.

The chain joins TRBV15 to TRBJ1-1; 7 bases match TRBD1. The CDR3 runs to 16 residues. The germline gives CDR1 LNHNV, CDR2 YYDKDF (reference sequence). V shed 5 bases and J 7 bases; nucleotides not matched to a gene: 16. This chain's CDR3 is CATSPQFGQGVSEAFF. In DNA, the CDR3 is TGTGCCACCAGCCCACAGTTTGGCCAGGGGGTTAGTGAAGCTTTCTTT.

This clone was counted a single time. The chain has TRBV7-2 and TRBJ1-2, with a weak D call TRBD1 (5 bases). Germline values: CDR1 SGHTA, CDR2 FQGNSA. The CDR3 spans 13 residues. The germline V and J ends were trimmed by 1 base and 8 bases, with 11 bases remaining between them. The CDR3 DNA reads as TGTGCCAGCAGCTTAGAGTGGGAGGGGGGCTACACCTTC. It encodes CASSLEWEGGYTF.

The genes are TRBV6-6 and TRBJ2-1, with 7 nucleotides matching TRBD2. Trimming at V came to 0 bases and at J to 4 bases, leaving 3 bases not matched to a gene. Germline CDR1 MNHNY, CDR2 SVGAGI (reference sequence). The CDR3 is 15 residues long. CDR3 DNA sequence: TGTGCCAGCAGTTACTCAAGCGGGACGTACAATGAGCAGTTCTTC. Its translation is CASSYSSGTYNEQFF.

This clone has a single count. This CDR3 reads CASTEVLGTGSQPQHF. In nucleotides, the CDR3 is TGTGCCAGCACTGAGGTTTTGGGGACAGGGAGTCAGCCCCAGCATTTT. The chain couples TRBV28 to TRBJ1-5, with TRBD1 identical over 9 bases. With V trimmed by 7 bases and J by 6 bases, 13 bases remained unmatched. This CDR3 is built from 16 residues. Germline CDR1 and CDR2: MDHEN and SYDVKM. Based on the CDR3 plus reference TRBV28 and TRBJ1-5, the full variable domain is DVKVTQSSRYLVKRTGEKVFLECVQDMDHENMFWYRQDPGLGLRLIYFSYDVKMKEKGDIPEGYSVSREKKERFSLILESASTNQTSMYLCASTEVLGTGSQPQHFGDGTRLSIL.

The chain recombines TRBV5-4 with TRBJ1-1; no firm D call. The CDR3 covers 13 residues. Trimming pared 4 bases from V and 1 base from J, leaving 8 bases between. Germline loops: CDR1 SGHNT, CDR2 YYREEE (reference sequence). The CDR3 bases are TGTGCCAGCAGCCCGGGTGAGAACACTGAAGCTTTCTTT. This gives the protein CASSPGENTEAFF.

This CDR3 reads CASSLSPGTGVGTEAFF. DNA for the CDR3: TGTGCCAGCAGCCTCAGTCCCGGGACAGGGGTGGGGACTGAAGCTTTCTTT. V usage is TRBV5-4 and J usage is TRBJ1-1, with 10 bases fitting TRBD1. The trim removed 4 bases at V and 5 bases at J, leaving 14 bases unmatched. Germline V CDR1 and CDR2: SGHNT, YYREEE (reference sequence). The CDR3 loop spans 17 amino acids.

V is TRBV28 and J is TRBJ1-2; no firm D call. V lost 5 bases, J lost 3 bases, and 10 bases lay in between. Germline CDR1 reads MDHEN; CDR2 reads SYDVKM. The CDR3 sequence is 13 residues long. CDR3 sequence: CASSPTTHYGYTF. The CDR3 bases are TGTGCCAGCAGTCCCACAACCCACTATGGCTACACCTTC.

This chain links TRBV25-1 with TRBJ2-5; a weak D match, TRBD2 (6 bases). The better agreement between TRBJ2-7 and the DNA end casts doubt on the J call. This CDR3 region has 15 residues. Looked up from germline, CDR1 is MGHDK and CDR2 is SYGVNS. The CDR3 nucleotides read TGTGCCAGCAGTTATACGGGAGTGGGGGAAGACGAGCAGTACTTC. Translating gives CASSYTGVGEDEQYF.

The CDR3 reads CASSPPGRSIQYEQFF. The CDR3 DNA reads as TGTGCCAGCAGCCCCCCGGGACGGAGCATTCAATATGAGCAGTTCTTC. The gene calls are TRBV6-8 and TRBJ2-1; D may match TRBD1 or TRBD2 (5 bases each). There are 16 residues in the CDR3. With 6 bases removed from V and 8 bases from J, the gap between germline ends came to 23 bases. Germline assignment: CDR1 MNHGY and CDR2 SAAAGT.

This CDR3 reads CASSQPGQGQQPQHF. Here the CDR3 DNA reads TGTGCCAGCAGCCAACCGGGACAGGGTCAACAGCCCCAGCATTTT. The chain employs TRBV4-2 and TRBJ1-5, with 9 bases that match TRBD1. The CDR3 spans 15 residues. CDR1 and CDR2 from the germline V gene are LGHNA and YNFKEQ. J lost 7 bases, V lost 2 bases, and 6 bases had no gene match.